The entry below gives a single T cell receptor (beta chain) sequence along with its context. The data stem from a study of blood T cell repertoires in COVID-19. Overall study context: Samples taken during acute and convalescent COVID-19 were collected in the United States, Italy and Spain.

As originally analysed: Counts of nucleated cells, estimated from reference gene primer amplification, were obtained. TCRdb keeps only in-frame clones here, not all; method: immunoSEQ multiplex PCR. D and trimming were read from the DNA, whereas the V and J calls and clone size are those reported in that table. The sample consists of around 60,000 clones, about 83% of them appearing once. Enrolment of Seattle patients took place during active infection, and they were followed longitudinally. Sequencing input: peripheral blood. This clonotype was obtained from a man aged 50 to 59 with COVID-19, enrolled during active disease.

The CDR3 bases are TGTGCCAGCAGAGGGGGATCTGGCACAGATACGCAGTATTTT. Amino acids: CASRGGSGTDTQYF. This chain links TRBV6-5 with TRBJ2-3; TRBD1 might be the D (6 bases). This CDR3 has 14 residues. The germline V and J ends were trimmed by 6 bases and 1 base, with 11 bases remaining between them. The germline V gene has CDR1 MNHEY and CDR2 SVGAGI.